The 6 T cell receptor beta chains given below trace back to one sample, sequenced in a study of response to subunit inactivated influenza vaccine. TCRdb recomputed calls from the RT-PCR reads with MiXCR, one row per CDR3 protein. Of approximately 490,000 distinct CDR3 sequences listed, approximately 7.7% are singletons. Sequences were derived from PBMCs from blood, sampled about 23 months after vaccination. The receptors stem from a man in his fifties or sixties who received an inactivated influenza vaccine.

The chain uses TRBV7-2 and TRBJ2-5; TRBD2 matches 8 bases. The ends lost 5 bases at V and 4 bases at J; junction bases unmatched: 9. The germline gives CDR1 SGHTA, CDR2 FQGNSA. The CDR3 is 15 residues long. CDR3 sequence reads: CASSPSGLALETQYF. CDR3 nucleotides: TGTGCCAGCAGCCCCTCTGGACTAGCTTTAGAGACCCAGTACTTC.

There are a few counts of this clonotype. This chain links TRBV28 with TRBJ2-7; D is uncertain. Between the trimmed V and J ends, which lost 5 bases and 3 bases, there was a span of 14 bases. The CDR3 consists of 14 residues. In germline, CDR1 is MDHEN, CDR2 SYDVKM. CDR3 coding DNA: TGTGCCAGCAGTCCCCTTACGTCTTACTACGAGCAGTACTTC. Translated, it gives CASSPLTSYYEQYF.

This clonotype has just a few counts. The chain has TRBV4-3 and TRBJ2-2; 12 bases match TRBD1. The CDR3 is 18 amino acids. The V gene's germline CDR1 is LGHNA and CDR2 YSLEER. The junction had 9 bases not matched to a gene; V was cut back by 2 bases and J by 5 bases. The CDR3 region has the DNA TGCGCCAGCAGCCAACGGGGACAGGGGGCTTCAAGGACCGGGGAGCTGTTTTTT. The encoded protein is CASSQRGQGASRTGELFF.

About this clonotype itself: A read error is possible here, since a much larger clone lies one base away. This rearrangement joins TRBV5-1 to TRBJ2-5; no definite D call. The V end was cut by 3 bases, the J end by 2 bases, with 11 bases between. Germline V gives CDR1 SGHRS, CDR2 YFSETQ. The CDR3 runs 14 residues. The CDR3 DNA reads TGCGCCAGCAGCTCATCAGGCGATCAAGAGACCCAGTACTTC. Protein: CASSSSGDQETQYF.

This chain joins TRBV5-6 and TRBJ1-2; D remains unclear. CDR3 length: 14 residues. Germline CDR1 SGHDT, CDR2 YYEEEE. Between the trimmed V and J ends, which lost 6 bases and 4 bases, there was a span of 16 bases. CDR3 sequence reads: CASTGGFEGYGYTF. The CDR3 DNA follows: TGTGCCAGCACCGGAGGGTTTGAGGGCTATGGCTACACCTTC.

The chain carries TRBV5-6 and TRBJ2-3; D not resolved. The CDR3 contains 15 residues. Per germline, CDR1 SGHDT and CDR2 YYEEEE. V lost 2 bases, J lost 2 bases, and 12 bases lay in between. The DNA of the CDR3 is TGTGCCAGCAGCTTTACTAAGGATATCACAGATACGCAGTATTTT. It specifies CASSFTKDITDTQYF.